This T cell receptor (beta chain) appears in the sequencing data of a study of cytomegalovirus exposure and HLA in healthy donors. In the case of this clone: The antigen is undetermined.

Study-wide results and limits: Previously analyzed data showed that most TCR beta V segments were productive at a frequency of about 87% or about 30%.

PCR involved 60 Vbeta and 13 Jbeta primers. Assay: immunoSEQ multiplex PCR; the TCRdb copy retains only in-frame clones and omits some. The sample gives about 150,000 clones, just under 75% of which show up once; 1.5% to 2% is in the top ten. Germline CDR1 LNHDA, CDR2 SQIVND (reference sequence). Trimming at V came to 7 bases and at J to 6 bases, leaving 9 bases not matched to a gene. The CDR3 has 15 residues. The TCR originated in a woman younger than 35 in good health and CMV-seronegative. The sequenced material came from PBMCs. The chain has TRBV19 and TRBJ1-6; 7 bases match TRBD1. CDR3 nucleotide sequence: TGTGCCAGTACTAAGACAGGGAATTCTAATTCACCCCTCCACTTT. Residues: CASTKTGNSNSPLHF.